This T cell receptor (beta chain) was identified in a study of cytomegalovirus exposure and HLA in healthy donors. Study-wide results and limits: Some TCR beta chains (around 180 of them) were listed as cytomegalovirus-associated. For most TCR beta V segments, an earlier analysis put the productive rate at about 87% or about 30% of the time.

Comments on this clone: What it binds is unknown.

Germline V CDR1 and CDR2: SGHNT, YYREEE (reference sequence). The CDR3 extends over 13 amino acids. Trimming took off 4 bases at V and 5 bases at J, with 12 bases between the two ends. A multiplex PCR was run with 60 Vbeta primers and 13 Jbeta primers. The repertoire was sequenced with immunoSEQ multiplex PCR; TCRdb's copy has only in-frame clones and lacks some. The table lists approximately 150,000 clones, nearly 90% of them singletons, with 0.45% to 0.6% in the top ten. The rearrangement uses TRBV5-4 and TRBJ1-1, with a possible D match to TRBD1 (6 bases). The TCR sequence derives from a woman aged 40 to 50 in good health and CMV-seronegative. The material sequenced was PBMCs. This CDR3 is CASSNSGVTEAFF. The CDR3, as DNA: TGTGCCAGCAGCAACTCAGGGGTAACTGAAGCTTTCTTT.